These 14 T cell receptor beta chains originate from one sample sequenced in a study of OX40 agonist ivuxolimab in advanced cancers. This table comes from immunoSEQ multiplex PCR, and its TCRdb copy is limited to in-frame clones, with some not included. The table has more than 45,000 clones, more than 70% seen once. The sample here was CD4+ or CD8+ T cells sorted from blood, taken in a trial of the OX40 agonist ivuxolimab. The receptors were sampled from an adult with an advanced solid tumor such as melanoma, head and neck, liver or kidney cancer.

V and J are TRBV11-3 and TRBJ1-2; D is unresolved. From germline, CDR1 is SGHNT and CDR2 YENEEA. V lost 5 bases, J lost 5 bases, and 15 bases lay in between. This CDR3 region has 14 residues. The CDR3 DNA follows: TGTGCCAGCAGCCACAGTAGTTGGGGATATGGCTACACCTTC. Its translation is CASSHSSWGYGYTF.

A few counts support this clone. The chain carries TRBV5-1 and TRBJ2-7, with no clear D. The CDR3 consists of 13 residues. The V gene lost 2 bases and the J gene lost 7 bases, with 13 bases spanning the gap. The germline V gene has CDR1 SGHRS and CDR2 YFSETQ. CDR3 sequence: CASSFLRSGEQYF. DNA for the CDR3: TGCGCCAGCAGCTTTCTCAGGTCCGGGGAGCAGTACTTC.

V is TRBV15 and J is TRBJ1-2; 7 nucleotides match TRBD1. The CDR3 covers 14 residues. Germline CDR1 LNHNV, CDR2 YYDKDF (reference sequence). The J segment lost 8 bases and the V segment lost 0 bases, leaving 6 bases of the junction unmatched. The CDR3 here is CATSRDYRGQGYTF. CDR3 coding DNA: TGTGCCACCAGCAGAGATTACAGGGGCCAAGGCTACACCTTC. Combining the CDR3 with reference TRBV15 and TRBJ1-2 gives the whole variable domain DAMVIQNPRYQVTQFGKPVTLSCSQTLNHNVMYWYQQKSSQAPKLLFHYYDKDFNNEADTPDNFQSRRPNTSFCFLDIRSPGLGDTAMYLCATSRDYRGQGYTFGSGTRLTVV.

The rearrangement joins TRBV19 to TRBJ1-3, with D perhaps TRBD1 (5 bases). V was pared by 7 bases and J by 0 bases, with 19 bases between. Germline CDR1 reads LNHDA; CDR2 reads SQIVND (reference sequence). The CDR3 sequence is 17 residues long. The CDR3 coding sequence is TGTGCCAGTACCTCCCTGGGGCAACCATCCTCTGGAAACACCATATATTTT. This encodes CASTSLGQPSSGNTIYF.

This chain uses TRBV28 with TRBJ2-2; 9 nucleotides align to TRBD1. Germline V CDR1 and CDR2: MDHEN, SYDVKM. The CDR3 runs 13 residues. The CDR3 bases are TGTGCGACACGACAGGGGGGCACCGGGGAGCTGTTTTTT. This translates into CATRQGGTGELFF.

The chain uses TRBV6-6 and TRBJ1-1; 9 bases match TRBD1. The V gene end was trimmed by 2 bases and the J gene end by 11 bases; junction bases not matched to a gene: 12. CDR1 and CDR2 (germline): MNHNY, SVGAGI (reference sequence). The CDR3 spans 15 residues. The CDR3 sequence is CASSYGGGQGFGAFF. DNA for the CDR3: TGTGCCAGCAGTTACGGTGGAGGACAGGGGTTCGGGGCTTTCTTT.

The chain links TRBV27 to TRBJ1-3; D possibly corresponds to TRBD1 (6 bases). The V gene lost 2 bases and the J gene lost 4 bases, with 12 bases spanning the gap. Germline V CDR1 and CDR2: MNHEY, SMNVEV (reference sequence). The CDR3 runs 15 residues. CDR3 nucleotide sequence: TGTGCCAGCAGTTTACTCAGGGGAGGCGGAAACACCATATATTTT. Translation: CASSLLRGGGNTIYF.

This rearrangement joins TRBV7-9 to TRBJ2-1; D possibly matches TRBD1 or TRBD2 (7 bases each). The CDR3 runs to 16 residues. Per germline, CDR1 SEHNR and CDR2 FQNEAQ (reference sequence). V lost 0 bases, J lost 5 bases, and 14 bases lay in between. CDR3 protein: CASSLAGRGPDNEQFF. CDR3 coding DNA: TGTGCCAGCAGCTTAGCGGGGAGGGGGCCTGACAATGAGCAGTTCTTC.

CDR3 amino acids: CASSDIVRETQYF. CDR3 in DNA: TGTGCCAGCAGTGATATTGTCAGAGAGACCCAGTACTTC. The rearrangement joins TRBV25-1 to TRBJ2-5; D remains ambiguous. V was trimmed by 3 bases and J by 4 bases, leaving 9 bases between them. Germline V gene lookup returns CDR1 MGHDK and CDR2 SYGVNS. The CDR3 extends over 13 amino acids.

The chain links TRBV6-5 to TRBJ1-6; maybe TRBD1 (5 bases). Trimming removed 6 bases at V and 7 bases at J, with 13 bases between. Germline-derived CDR1 and CDR2 are MNHEY and SVGAGI. The CDR3 consists of 14 residues. CDR3 loop: CASRKGRANSPLHF. The CDR3 nucleotides read TGTGCCAGCAGAAAGGGACGGGCGAATTCACCCCTCCACTTT.

J is TRBJ2-7 and V is TRBV6-5; D is uncertain. CDR3 length: 14 amino acids. Trimming took off 6 bases at V and 0 bases at J, with 12 bases between the two ends. The germline V gene has CDR1 MNHEY and CDR2 SVGAGI. CDR3 in DNA: TGTGCCAGCAGGATACAGTTCAGCTCCTACGAGCAGTACTTC. Translation: CASRIQFSSYEQYF.

The J gene is TRBJ2-5, the V gene TRBV20-1; D not certain. Trimming removed 3 bases from V and 0 bases from J, with 2 bases in between. The CDR3 has 11 amino acids. Germline V CDR1 and CDR2: DFQATT, SNEGSKA (reference sequence). The CDR3 protein is CSARNQETQYF. The CDR3 DNA sequence: TGCAGTGCTAGGAACCAAGAGACCCAGTACTTC.

The V gene is TRBV4-3, the J gene TRBJ1-6; no firm D call. Looked up from germline, CDR1 is LGHNA and CDR2 is YSLEER. The CDR3 covers 12 residues. V shed 3 bases and J shed 13 bases, with 10 bases lying between them. The CDR3 loop is CASSQTGGPLHF. The CDR3 nucleotides read TGCGCCAGCAGCCAGACCGGAGGGCCCCTCCACTTT.

The chain carries TRBV11-1 and TRBJ1-1; 8 bases agree with TRBD1. This CDR3 is built from 15 residues. The V segment lost 1 base and the J segment 0 bases; nucleotides outside the gene matches: 1. Germline assignment: CDR1 SGHAT and CDR2 FQDESV (reference sequence). The CDR3 loop is CASSLGDRMNTEAFF. The DNA of the CDR3 is TGTGCCAGCAGCTTAGGGGACAGGATGAACACTGAAGCTTTCTTT.